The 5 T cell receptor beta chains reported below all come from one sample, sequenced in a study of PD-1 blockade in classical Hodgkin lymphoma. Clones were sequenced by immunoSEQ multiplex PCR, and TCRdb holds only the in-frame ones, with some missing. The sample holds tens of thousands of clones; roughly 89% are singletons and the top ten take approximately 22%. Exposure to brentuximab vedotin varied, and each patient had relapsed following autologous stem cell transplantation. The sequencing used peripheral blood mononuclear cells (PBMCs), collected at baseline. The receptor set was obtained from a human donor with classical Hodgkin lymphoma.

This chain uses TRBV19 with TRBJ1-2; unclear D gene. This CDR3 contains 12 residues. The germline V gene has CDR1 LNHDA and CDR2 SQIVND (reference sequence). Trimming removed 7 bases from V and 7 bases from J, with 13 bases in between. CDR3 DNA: TGTGCCAGTAACCTTCCGGGTGGTGGCTACACCTTC. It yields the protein CASNLPGGGYTF.

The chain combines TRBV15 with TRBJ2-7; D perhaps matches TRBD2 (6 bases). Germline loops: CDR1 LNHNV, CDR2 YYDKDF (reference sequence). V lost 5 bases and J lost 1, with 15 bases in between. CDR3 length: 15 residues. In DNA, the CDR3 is TGTGCCACCAGCTACAGCGGGCGAGCTTCCTACGAGCAGTACTTC. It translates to CATSYSGRASYEQYF. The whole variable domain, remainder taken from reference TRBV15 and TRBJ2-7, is DAMVIQNPRYQVTQFGKPVTLSCSQTLNHNVMYWYQQKSSQAPKLLFHYYDKDFNNEADTPDNFQSRRPNTSFCFLDIRSPGLGDTAMYLCATSYSGRASYEQYFGPGTRLTVT.

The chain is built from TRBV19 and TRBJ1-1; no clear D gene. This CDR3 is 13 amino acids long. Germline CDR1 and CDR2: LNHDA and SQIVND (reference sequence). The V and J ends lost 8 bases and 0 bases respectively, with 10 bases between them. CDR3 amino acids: CASRTVMNTEAFF. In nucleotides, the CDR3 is TGTGCCAGTCGGACCGTCATGAACACTGAAGCTTTCTTT. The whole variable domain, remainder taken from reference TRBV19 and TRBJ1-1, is DGGITQSPKYLFRKEGQNVTLSCEQNLNHDAMYWYRQDPGQGLRLIYYSQIVNDFQKGDIAEGYSVSREKKESFPLTVTSAQKNPTAFYLCASRTVMNTEAFFGQGTRLTVV.

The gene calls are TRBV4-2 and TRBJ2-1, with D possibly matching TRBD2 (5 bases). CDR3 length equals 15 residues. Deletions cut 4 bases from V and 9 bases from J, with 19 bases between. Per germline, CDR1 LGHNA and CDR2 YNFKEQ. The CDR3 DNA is TGTGCCAGCAGCCCCCCCCAAATAGGGAGCGGTGAGCAGTTCTTC. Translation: CASSPPQIGSGEQFF.

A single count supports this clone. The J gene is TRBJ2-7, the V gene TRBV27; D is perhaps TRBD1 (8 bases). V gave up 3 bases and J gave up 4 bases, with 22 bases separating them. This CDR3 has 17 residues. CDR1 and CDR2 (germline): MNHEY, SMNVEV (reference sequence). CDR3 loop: CASSFQGARGIWYEQYF. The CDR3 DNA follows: TGTGCCAGCAGTTTCCAGGGGGCGCGGGGGATCTGGTACGAGCAGTACTTC.